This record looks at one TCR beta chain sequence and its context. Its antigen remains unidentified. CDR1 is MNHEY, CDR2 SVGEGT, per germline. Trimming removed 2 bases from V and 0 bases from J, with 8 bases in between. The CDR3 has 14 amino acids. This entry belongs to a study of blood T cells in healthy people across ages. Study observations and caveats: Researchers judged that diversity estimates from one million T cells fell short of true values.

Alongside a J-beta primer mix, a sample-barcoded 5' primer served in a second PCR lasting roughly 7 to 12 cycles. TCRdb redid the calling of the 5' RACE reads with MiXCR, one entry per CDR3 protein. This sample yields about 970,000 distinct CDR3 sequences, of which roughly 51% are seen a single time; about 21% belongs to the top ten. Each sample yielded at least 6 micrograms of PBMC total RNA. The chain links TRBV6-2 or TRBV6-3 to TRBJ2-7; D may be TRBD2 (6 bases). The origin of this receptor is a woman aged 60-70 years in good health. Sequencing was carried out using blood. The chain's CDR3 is CASSYGRISYEQYF. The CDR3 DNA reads TGTGCCAGCAGTTACGGGAGGATCTCCTACGAGCAGTACTTC.